The clone carrying this T cell receptor (beta chain) was seen a few times. Its antigen is still unknown. The sample belongs to a study of response to subunit inactivated influenza vaccine. Broader study findings: The authors suggested that every seasonal influenza vaccination recruits few new T cells.

The CDR3 length is 14 residues. V lost 8 bases and J lost 5; bases outside the gene matches: 8. CDR1 is MNHNS, CDR2 SASEGT, per germline. In TCRdb, the RT-PCR reads were re-called with MiXCR into one record per CDR3 protein. The sample has 430,000 or so distinct CDR3 sequences; approximately 11% are singletons. The specimen comprised PBMCs from blood, sampled around seven weeks after vaccination. This receptor was identified in a man aged 45-65 years who received an inactivated influenza vaccine. This chain links TRBV6-1 with TRBJ1-4; TRBD1 agrees at 7 bases. This chain's CDR3 is CASGKDRSNEKLFF. The CDR3 DNA reads as TGTGCCAGCGGAAAGGACAGGTCGAATGAAAAACTGTTTTTT.